This T cell receptor beta chain was observed in a study of chemoradiotherapy in HPV16-positive cancers. About the study: Candidate HPV-specific clones and shared TCR motifs came from a couple of HPV16-positive patients.

This clone came up once. The antigen remains unidentified. Overall study findings and caveats: In HPV16-positive patients, HPV-responsive T-cell expansion tracked better recurrence-free survival. Candidate HPV-specific clones and E7-related TCR motifs grew in tumor during treatment.

The data were produced by immunoSEQ multiplex PCR, yet TCRdb's version contains in-frame clones alone and is incomplete. Of some 8,900 clones in the sample, roughly 75% are singletons; the top ten hold 8% to 9.5%. The clonotype comes from a human donor with HPV-associated anogenital cancer. This specimen was taken from a patient who underwent chemoradiotherapy.

The CDR3 here is CASSNRGLRRGSPLHF. The CDR3 nucleotides read TGTGCCAGCAGCAACCGCGGACTCCGACGGGGTTCACCCCTCCACTTT. The chain links TRBV6-6 to TRBJ1-6; D is unresolved. V gave up 6 bases and J gave up 9 bases, with 21 bases separating them. Germline lookup yields CDR1 MNHNY and CDR2 SVGAGI (reference sequence). This CDR3 has 16 amino acids.